The clone carrying this TCR beta chain rates as medium-sized (0.01 to 0.1%). Antigen: not known. This beta chain is an unintended read in a library built for alpha chains; its size means little. The data originate from a study of spatial heterogeneity in lung cancer. The study, taken as a whole, reports: Counts of expanded intratumoral alpha and beta TCRs tracked tumor mutation counts.

V was cut by 7 bases and J by 6 bases, with 9 bases left in between. This CDR3 has 12 amino acids. The sample's time point: sample taken at primary tumor resection. The library protocol tagged each TCR cDNA with a unique molecular identifier. TCRdb reprocessed the 5' RACE reads with MiXCR, giving one entry per CDR3 protein. This sample has roughly 2,600 distinct CDR3 sequences, with about a tenth found just once. The gene calls are TRBV12-3 or TRBV12-4 and TRBJ2-2; maybe TRBD1 (5 bases). The TCR originated in a male donor with early-stage non-small cell lung cancer. The sequences come from lung tumor tissue, collected at surgery. CDR3 sequence (DNA): TGTGCCAGCAAAAGGGGCTCCGGGGAGCTGTTTTTT. This translates into CASKRGSGELFF.